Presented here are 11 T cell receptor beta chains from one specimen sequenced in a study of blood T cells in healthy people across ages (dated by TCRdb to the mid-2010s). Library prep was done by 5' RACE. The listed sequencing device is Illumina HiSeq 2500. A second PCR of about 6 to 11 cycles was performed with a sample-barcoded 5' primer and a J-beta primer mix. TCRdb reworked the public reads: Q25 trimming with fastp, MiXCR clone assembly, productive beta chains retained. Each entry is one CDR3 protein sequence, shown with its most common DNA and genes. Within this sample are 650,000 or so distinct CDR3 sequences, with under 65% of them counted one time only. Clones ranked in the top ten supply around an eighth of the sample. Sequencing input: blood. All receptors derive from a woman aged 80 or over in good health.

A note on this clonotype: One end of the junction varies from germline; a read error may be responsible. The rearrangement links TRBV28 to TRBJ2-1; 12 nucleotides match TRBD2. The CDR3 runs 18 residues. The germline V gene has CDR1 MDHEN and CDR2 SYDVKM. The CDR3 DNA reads TGTGCCAGCAGTCGTCTAGCGGGGGGGCCCCGTGCCTACACTGAGCAGTTCTTC. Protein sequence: CASSRLAGGPRAYTEQFF.

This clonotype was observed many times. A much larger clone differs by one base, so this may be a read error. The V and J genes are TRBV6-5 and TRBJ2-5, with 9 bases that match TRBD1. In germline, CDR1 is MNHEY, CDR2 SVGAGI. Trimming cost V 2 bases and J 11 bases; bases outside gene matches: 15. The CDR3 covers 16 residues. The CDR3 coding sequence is TGTGCCAGCAGTTACGCCTCGGACAGGGGAATCAATGAGCAGTACTTC. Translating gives CASSYASDRGINEQYF.

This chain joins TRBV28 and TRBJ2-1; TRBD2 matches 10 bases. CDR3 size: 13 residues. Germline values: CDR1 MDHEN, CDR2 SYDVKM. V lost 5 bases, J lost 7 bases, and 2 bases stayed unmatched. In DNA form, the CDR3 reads TGTGCCAGCAGTAGCGGGGGGGATAATGAGCAGTTCTTC. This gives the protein CASSSGGDNEQFF. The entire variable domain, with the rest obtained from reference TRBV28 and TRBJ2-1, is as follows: DVKVTQSSRYLVKRTGEKVFLECVQDMDHENMFWYRQDPGLGLRLIYFSYDVKMKEKGDIPEGYSVSREKKERFSLILESASTNQTSMYLCASSSGGDNEQFFGPGTRLTVL.

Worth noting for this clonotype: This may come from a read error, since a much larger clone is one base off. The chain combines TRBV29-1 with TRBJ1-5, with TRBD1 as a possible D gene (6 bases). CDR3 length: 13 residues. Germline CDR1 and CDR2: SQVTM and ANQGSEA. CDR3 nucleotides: TGCGGCGCAGGGGCTGGGGGCAATCAGCCCCAGCATTTT. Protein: CGAGAGGNQPQHF.

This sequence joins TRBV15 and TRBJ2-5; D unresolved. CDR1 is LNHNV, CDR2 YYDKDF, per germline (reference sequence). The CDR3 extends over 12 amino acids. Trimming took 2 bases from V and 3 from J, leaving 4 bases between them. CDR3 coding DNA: TGTGCCACCAGCAGACAGAAAGAGACCCAGTACTTC. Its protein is CATSRQKETQYF.

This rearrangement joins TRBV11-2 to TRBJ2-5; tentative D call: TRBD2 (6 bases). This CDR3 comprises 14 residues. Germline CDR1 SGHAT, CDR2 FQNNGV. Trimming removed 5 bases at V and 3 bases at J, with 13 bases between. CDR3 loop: CASSDTGSKETQYF. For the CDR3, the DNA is TGTGCCAGCAGCGATACCGGGAGTAAAGAGACCCAGTACTTC.

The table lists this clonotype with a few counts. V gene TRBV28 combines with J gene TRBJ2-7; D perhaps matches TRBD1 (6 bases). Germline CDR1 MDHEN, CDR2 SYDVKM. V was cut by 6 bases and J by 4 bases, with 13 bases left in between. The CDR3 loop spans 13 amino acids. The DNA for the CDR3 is TGTGCCAGCAGGGACCCACAGGGTTACGAGCAGTACTTC. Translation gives CASRDPQGYEQYF.

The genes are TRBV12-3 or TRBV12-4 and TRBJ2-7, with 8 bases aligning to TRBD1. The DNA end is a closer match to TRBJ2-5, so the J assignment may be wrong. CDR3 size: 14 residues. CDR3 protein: CASTFGDRQETQYF. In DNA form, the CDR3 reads TGTGCCAGCACCTTCGGGGACAGGCAGGAGACCCAGTACTTC.

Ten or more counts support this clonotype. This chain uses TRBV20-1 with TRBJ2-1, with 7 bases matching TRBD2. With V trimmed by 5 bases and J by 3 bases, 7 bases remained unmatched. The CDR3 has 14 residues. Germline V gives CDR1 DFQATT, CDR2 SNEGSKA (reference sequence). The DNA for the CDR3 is TGCAGTGCTGCCCTTCCGGGAGGCTACAATGAGCAGTTCTTC. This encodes CSAALPGGYNEQFF.

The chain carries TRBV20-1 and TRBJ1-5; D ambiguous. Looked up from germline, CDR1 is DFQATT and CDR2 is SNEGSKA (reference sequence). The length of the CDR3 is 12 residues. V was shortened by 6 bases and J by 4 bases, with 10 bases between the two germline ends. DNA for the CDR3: TGCAGTGCCTCAGACCCAAATCAGCCCCAGCATTTT. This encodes CSASDPNQPQHF.

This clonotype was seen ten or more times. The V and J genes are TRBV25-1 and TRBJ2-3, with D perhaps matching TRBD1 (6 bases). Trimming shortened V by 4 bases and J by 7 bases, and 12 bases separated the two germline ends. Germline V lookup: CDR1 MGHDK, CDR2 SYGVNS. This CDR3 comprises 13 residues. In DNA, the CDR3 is TGTGCCAGCAGTGTCCAGGGGAAAAATACGCAGTATTTT. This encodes CASSVQGKNTQYF.